These T cell receptor beta chains were read from a single sample in a study of monozygotic twins with inflammatory bowel disease. TCRdb reanalyzed the 5' RACE reads and collapses them to one entry per CDR3 protein, without DNA. This listing includes some 160,000 distinct CDR3 sequences. Sequencing was performed on blood. These TCRs come from a human donor with ulcerative colitis or Crohn's disease, or a healthy co-twin of an affected twin (not recorded which). Both conserved end residues are part of each CDR3. Fields, in order: V gene, J gene, CDR3 protein.

TRBV12-5	TRBJ2-1	CASGLPPGRPAF
TRBV20-1	TRBJ1-3	CSADRQGAGNTIYF
TRBV5-4	TRBJ2-7	CASARDRWVHEQYF
TRBV20-1	TRBJ2-4	CSARRVGIQLAKNIQYF
TRBV6-2/TRBV6-3	TRBJ2-1	CASALNSYNEQFF
TRBV5-5	TRBJ1-2	CATQGGSYGYTF
TRBV20-1	TRBJ2-1	CSAKGLWGNEQFF
TRBV6-1	TRBJ2-1	CASSRVGGSHPYNEQFF
TRBV20-1	TRBJ2-7	CSARDPQGVDEQYF
TRBV29-1	TRBJ2-1	CSVEGRVRLDEQFF
TRBV5-1	TRBJ2-5	CASLSDSFETQYF
TRBV25-1	TRBJ1-2	CARPLPQAGNGNYGYTF
TRBV7-9	TRBJ2-1	CASSLADSPYNEQFF
TRBV6-5	TRBJ2-2	CASSYGTSGSGELFF
TRBV29-1	TRBJ2-2	CSVEDNGGRRTGELFF
TRBV5-5	TRBJ1-1	CASSPRAGTEAFF
TRBV5-1	TRBJ2-7	CASSSYRTSYEQYF
TRBV20-1	TRBJ2-7	CSAFGPTSGTYEQYF
TRBV7-8	TRBJ2-3	CASSVRTSGSTDTQYF
TRBV10-3	TRBJ2-3	CAISGQVSTDTQYF
TRBV25-1	TRBJ2-7	CASSIPGTHEQYF
TRBV20-1	TRBJ2-1	CSATSLSSYNEQFF
TRBV7-8	TRBJ2-2	CASSPIAGSNTGELFF
TRBV5-1	TRBJ2-7	CASSLEAGPYEQYF
TRBV3-1	TRBJ1-1	CASSPSDRVDTEAFF
TRBV10-3	TRBJ2-6	CAIGKQGAGANVLTF
TRBV2	TRBJ2-7	CATKAGTASYEQYF
TRBV11-3	TRBJ2-1	CASSWGDSRNEQFF
TRBV3-1	TRBJ2-3	CASSQDLWLADTQYF
TRBV5-1	TRBJ1-5	CASSPGQGFNQPQHF
TRBV4-1	TRBJ1-2	CASSPAYGYDYGYTF